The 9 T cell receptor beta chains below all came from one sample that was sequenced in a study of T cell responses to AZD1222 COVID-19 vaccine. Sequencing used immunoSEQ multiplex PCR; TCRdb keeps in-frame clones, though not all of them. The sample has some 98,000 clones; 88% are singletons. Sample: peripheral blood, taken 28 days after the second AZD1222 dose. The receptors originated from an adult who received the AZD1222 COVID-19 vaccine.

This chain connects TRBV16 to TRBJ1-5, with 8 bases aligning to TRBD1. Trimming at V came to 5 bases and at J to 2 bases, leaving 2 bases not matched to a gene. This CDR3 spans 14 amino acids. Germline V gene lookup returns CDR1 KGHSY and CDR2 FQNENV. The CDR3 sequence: CASSVQGGNQPQHF. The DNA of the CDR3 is TGTGCCAGCAGCGTACAGGGGGGCAATCAGCCCCAGCATTTT.

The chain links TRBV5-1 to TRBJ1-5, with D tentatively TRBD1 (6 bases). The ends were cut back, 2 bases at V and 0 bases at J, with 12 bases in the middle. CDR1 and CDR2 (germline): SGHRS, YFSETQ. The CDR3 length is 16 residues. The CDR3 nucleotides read TGCGCCAGCAGCTTACAGGGACCTTATAGCAATCAGCCCCAGCATTTT. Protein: CASSLQGPYSNQPQHF.

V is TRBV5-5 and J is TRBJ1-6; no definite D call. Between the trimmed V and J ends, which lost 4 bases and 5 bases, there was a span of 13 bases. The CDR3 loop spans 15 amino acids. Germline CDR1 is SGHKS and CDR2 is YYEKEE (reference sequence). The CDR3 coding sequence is TGTGCCAGCAGCCCGCGCGTAGAGAATAATTCACCCCTCCACTTT. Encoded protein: CASSPRVENNSPLHF.

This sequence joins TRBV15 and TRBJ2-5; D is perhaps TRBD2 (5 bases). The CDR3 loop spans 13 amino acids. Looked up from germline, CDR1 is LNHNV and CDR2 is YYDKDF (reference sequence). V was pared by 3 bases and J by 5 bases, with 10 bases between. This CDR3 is CATSREVGETQYF. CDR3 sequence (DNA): TGTGCCACCAGCAGGGAGGTCGGTGAGACCCAGTACTTC.

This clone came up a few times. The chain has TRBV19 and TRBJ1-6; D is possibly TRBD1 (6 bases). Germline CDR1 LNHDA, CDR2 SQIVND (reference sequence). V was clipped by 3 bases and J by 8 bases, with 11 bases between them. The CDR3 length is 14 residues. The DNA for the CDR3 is TGTGCCAGTAGTATTTCGGGGGCTGATTCACCCCTCCACTTT. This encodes CASSISGADSPLHF.

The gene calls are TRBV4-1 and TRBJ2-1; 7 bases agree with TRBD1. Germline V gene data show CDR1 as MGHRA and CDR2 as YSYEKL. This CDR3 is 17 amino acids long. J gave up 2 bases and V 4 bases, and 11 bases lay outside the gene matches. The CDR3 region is CASSPRASTGTYNEQFF. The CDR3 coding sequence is TGCGCCAGCAGCCCCCGGGCATCGACAGGGACCTACAATGAGCAGTTCTTC.

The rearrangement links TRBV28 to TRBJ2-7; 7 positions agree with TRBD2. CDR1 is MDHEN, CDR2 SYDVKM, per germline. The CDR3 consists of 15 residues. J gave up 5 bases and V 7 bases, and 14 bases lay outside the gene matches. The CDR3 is CASITGTTRGHEQYF. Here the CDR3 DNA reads TGTGCCAGCATCACCGGGACTACGCGTGGACACGAGCAGTACTTC.

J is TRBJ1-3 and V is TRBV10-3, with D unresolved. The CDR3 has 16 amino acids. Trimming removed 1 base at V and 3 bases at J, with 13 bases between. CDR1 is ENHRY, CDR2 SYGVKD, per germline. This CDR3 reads CAISELLDGGGNTIYF. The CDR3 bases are TGTGCCATCAGTGAGTTACTTGACGGAGGTGGAAACACCATATATTTT.

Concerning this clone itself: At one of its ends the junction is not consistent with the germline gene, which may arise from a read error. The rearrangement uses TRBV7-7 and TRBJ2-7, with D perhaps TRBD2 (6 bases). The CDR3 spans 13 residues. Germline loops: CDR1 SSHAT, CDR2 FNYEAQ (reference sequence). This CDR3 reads CASSLAESGEQYF. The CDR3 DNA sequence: TGTGCCAGCAGTTTAGCGGAGTCTGGGGAGCAGTACTTC.